Sequencing of this TCR beta chain was carried out in a study of blood T cells in healthy people across ages. In terms of origin and age, donors were healthy Caucasian individuals from Russia aged roughly 6 to 100. Trimming cost V 4 bases and J 4 bases, with 14 bases left between them. CDR1 is SGHTA and CDR2 is FQGTGA in the germline V gene. CDR3 length: 15 residues. Using a J-beta primer mix together with a sample-barcoded 5' primer, a second PCR was run for roughly 6 to 12 cycles. TCRdb re-called the 5' RACE reads with MiXCR, one entry per CDR3 protein. Among approximately 850,000 distinct CDR3 sequences listed, roughly 60% were seen once.

The sample was blood. The source is a man between 25 and 39 years old in good health. The chain combines TRBV7-3 with TRBJ2-1, with D perhaps matching TRBD1 (6 bases). CDR3 bases: TGTGCCAGCAGCTCGGCAGGGGTAGGGTACAATGAGCAGTTCTTC. As protein: CASSSAGVGYNEQFF.